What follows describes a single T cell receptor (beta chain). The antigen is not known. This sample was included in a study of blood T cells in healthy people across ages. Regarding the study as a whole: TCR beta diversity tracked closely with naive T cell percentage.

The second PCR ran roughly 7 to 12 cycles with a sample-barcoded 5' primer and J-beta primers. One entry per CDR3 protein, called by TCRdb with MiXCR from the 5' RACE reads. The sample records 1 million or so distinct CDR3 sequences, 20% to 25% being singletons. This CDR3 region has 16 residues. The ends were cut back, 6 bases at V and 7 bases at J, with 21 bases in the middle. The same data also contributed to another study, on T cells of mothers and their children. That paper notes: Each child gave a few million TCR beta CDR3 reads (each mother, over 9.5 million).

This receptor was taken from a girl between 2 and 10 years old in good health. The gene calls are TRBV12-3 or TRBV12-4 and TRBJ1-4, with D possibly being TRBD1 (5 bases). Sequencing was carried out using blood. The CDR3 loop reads CASRPQAGLGIEKLFF. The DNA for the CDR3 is TGTGCCAGCAGGCCCCAAGCGGGACTTGGTATTGAAAAACTGTTTTTT.